One and the same sample provided the 17 T cell receptor beta chains below, sequenced in a study of T cells after yellow fever vaccination. TCRdb itself ran the 5' RACE reads through MiXCR, one entry per CDR3 protein. The sample shows some 500,000 distinct CDR3 sequences, roughly 14% of them seen only once. The sample was PBMCs, taken on the day of the yellow fever booster vaccination. These receptors were obtained from a man aged 25 to 45 who received the YFV17D yellow fever vaccine.

This clonotype was observed a few times. V is TRBV20-1 and J is TRBJ1-5; 7 bases line up with TRBD1. Trimming took 5 bases from V and 5 from J; bases not matched to a gene: 12. CDR1 is DFQATT and CDR2 is SNEGSKA in the germline V gene (reference sequence). The length of the CDR3 is 15 residues. CDR3 loop: CSALIPGTEDQPQHF. The CDR3 DNA reads as TGCAGTGCTCTAATACCGGGGACAGAGGATCAGCCCCAGCATTTT.

In its sample, this clonotype was seen a few times. V is TRBV5-8 and J is TRBJ2-1, with D tentatively TRBD1 (5 bases). Per germline, CDR1 SGHTS and CDR2 YDEGEE. V was trimmed by 7 bases and J by 0 bases, leaving 20 bases between them. The CDR3 length is 17 residues. CDR3 region: CASGMIGHPNSYNEQFF. The CDR3 DNA follows: TGTGCCAGCGGAATGATTGGACACCCAAACTCCTACAATGAGCAGTTCTTC.

This chain connects TRBV7-9 to TRBJ2-7, with D tentatively TRBD2 (6 bases). CDR1 is SEHNR, CDR2 FQNEAQ, per germline (reference sequence). The CDR3 runs 15 residues. V was shortened by 0 bases and J by 6 bases, with 15 bases between the two germline ends. CDR3 sequence reads: CASSLALSGPFEQYF. In DNA, the CDR3 is TGTGCCAGCAGCTTAGCGCTCAGCGGGCCCTTCGAGCAGTACTTC.

The chain couples TRBV6-2 or TRBV6-3 to TRBJ2-1; D gene uncertain. CDR1 and CDR2 from the germline V gene are MNHEY and SVGEGT. This CDR3 is built from 14 residues. V lost 5 bases and J lost 7, with 15 bases in between. CDR3 coding DNA: TGTGCCAGCAGTACTGCAACGATAGGAAATGAGCAGTTCTTC. Amino acid sequence: CASSTATIGNEQFF.

This chain connects TRBV6-1 to TRBJ2-1; tentatively, D is TRBD2 (5 bases). The CDR3 loop spans 16 amino acids. V was shortened by 0 bases and J by 0 bases, with 9 bases between the two germline ends. Per the germline V gene, CDR1 is MNHNS and CDR2 is SASEGT. The CDR3 DNA follows: TGTGCCAGCAGTGAAGCGCACACTAGCTCCTACAATGAGCAGTTCTTC. Translating it yields CASSEAHTSSYNEQFF.

The rearrangement joins TRBV19 to TRBJ2-7; 10 bases fit TRBD1. Germline V lookup: CDR1 LNHDA, CDR2 SQIVND (reference sequence). Trimming took 7 bases from V and 6 from J; bases not matched to a gene: 6. The CDR3 consists of 13 residues. The CDR3 spells CASNMGQGSEQYF. The DNA for the CDR3 is TGTGCCAGTAATATGGGACAGGGGAGCGAGCAGTACTTC.

In its sample, this clonotype was seen a few times. The CDR3 loop is CASSEQGGYGYTF. For the CDR3, the DNA is TGTGCCAGCAGTGAACAGGGAGGATATGGCTACACCTTC. This chain uses TRBV25-1 with TRBJ1-2, with D possibly being TRBD1 (5 bases). Trimming cost V 2 bases and J 5 bases, with 9 bases left between them. Looked up from germline, CDR1 is MGHDK and CDR2 is SYGVNS. This CDR3 region has 13 residues.

The chain links TRBV3-1 to TRBJ2-1, with no clear D. V dropped 0 bases and J dropped 3 bases, with 6 bases sitting between them. Germline assignment: CDR1 LGHDT and CDR2 YNNKEL (reference sequence). The CDR3 spans 14 residues. The CDR3 loop is CASSQDQVYNEQFF. The CDR3 DNA reads as TGTGCCAGCAGCCAAGATCAAGTCTACAATGAGCAGTTCTTC.

This clonotype was seen a handful of times. The chain joins TRBV18 to TRBJ1-5; D is unclear. The CDR3 covers 14 residues. Germline V CDR1 and CDR2: KGHSH, LQKENI. V was trimmed by 1 base and J by 3 bases, leaving 7 bases between them. The CDR3 DNA reads TGTGCCAGCTCACCACAGGGCCCCAATCAGCCCCAGCATTTT. The encoded protein is CASSPQGPNQPQHF.

This clonotype was detected a few times. The CDR3 nucleotides read TGTGCCAGCGGAACAGGGGAGCTACAGCCCCAGCATTTT. Its protein product is CASGTGELQPQHF. The chain combines TRBV2 with TRBJ1-5; 7 bases line up with TRBD1. J gave up 7 bases and V 8 bases, and 8 bases lay outside the gene matches. The CDR3 totals 13 residues. CDR1 and CDR2 from the germline V gene are SNHLY and FYNNEI.

This rearrangement joins TRBV7-2 to TRBJ2-7; TRBD2 matches 14 bases. With 0 bases clipped from V and 1 base from J, the junction kept 2 bases outside the gene matches. This CDR3 spans 17 amino acids. Germline V gene data show CDR1 as SGHTA and CDR2 as FQGNSA. The CDR3 DNA is TGTGCCAGCAGCTTAGCGCGGACTAGCGGGAGGTCCTACGAGCAGTACTTC. This sequence encodes CASSLARTSGRSYEQYF.

This clonotype appeared a few times. The chain joins TRBV29-1 to TRBJ1-4; D remains ambiguous. The V gene's germline CDR1 is SQVTM and CDR2 ANQGSEA. This CDR3 is 13 amino acids long. Trimming took 6 bases from V and 7 from J, leaving 15 bases between them. The CDR3 sequence: CSVEEGSTEKLFF. In DNA form, the CDR3 reads TGCAGCGTCGAGGAGGGATCCACTGAAAAACTGTTTTTT.

This clonotype was observed a handful of times. This rearrangement joins TRBV20-1 to TRBJ1-3; 7 bases match TRBD1. The CDR3 is 14 residues long. Germline lookup yields CDR1 DFQATT and CDR2 SNEGSKA (reference sequence). V gave up 6 bases and J gave up 3 bases; unmatched junction bases: 8. In DNA form, the CDR3 reads TGCAGTGCAAACAACAGGGGCAGTGGAAACACCATATATTTT. This gives the protein CSANNRGSGNTIYF.

This clonotype was detected ten times or more. One end of the junction does not line up with germline, which may come from a read error. The rearrangement uses TRBV7-7 and TRBJ2-7; 7 nucleotides agree with TRBD1. CDR3 length: 14 amino acids. CDR1 and CDR2 from the germline V gene are SSHAT and FNYEAQ (reference sequence). CDR3: CASSLAQGDYEQYF. CDR3 sequence (DNA): TGTGCTAGCAGCTTAGCGCAGGGGGACTACGAGCAGTACTTC.

This clonotype was counted only a few times. J is TRBJ2-7 and V is TRBV4-1; 8 nucleotides match TRBD2. CDR1 and CDR2 from the germline V gene are MGHRA and YSYEKL. V lost 4 bases and J lost 7; bases outside the gene matches: 6. CDR3 length equals 13 residues. The CDR3 nucleotides are TGCGCCAGCAGCCTTCAGCGGGAGAGAGAGCAGTACTTC. Protein product: CASSLQREREQYF.

The chain uses TRBV7-2 and TRBJ2-5, with TRBD2 matching 8 bases. This CDR3 contains 13 residues. Germline loops: CDR1 SGHTA, CDR2 FQGNSA. Losses at the gene ends were 5 bases for V and 6 bases for J; bases not matched to a gene: 5. The CDR3 here is CASSPLAAQTQYF. CDR3 DNA: TGTGCCAGCAGCCCACTAGCGGCCCAGACCCAGTACTTC.

V gene TRBV20-1 combines with J gene TRBJ2-1, with 15 bases identical to TRBD2. CDR3 length: 13 amino acids. V gave up 0 bases and J gave up 13 bases; unmatched junction bases: 1. Germline loops: CDR1 DFQATT, CDR2 SNEGSKA (reference sequence). The CDR3 nucleotides are TGCAGTGCTAGAGAGGGACTAGCGGGAGGTCAGTTCTTC. Protein sequence: CSAREGLAGGQFF.